This T cell receptor (beta chain) was found in a study of T cells after yellow fever vaccination. About the research overall: Researchers used SMART-Seq v4 Ultra Low Input to prepare fractions that had low cell numbers. Whole-study findings and limits: Most clones from primary vaccination were detected again post-booster (just over 95% CD4, about 88% CD8).

V lost 5 bases and J 4 bases, leaving 12 bases between the germline ends. Germline CDR1 SGHTA, CDR2 FQGTGA. This CDR3 comprises 14 residues. TCRdb fed the 5' RACE reads into MiXCR, producing one record per CDR3 protein. The sample records 500,000 to 700,000 distinct CDR3 sequences, over 15% being singletons. This clonotype was observed a handful of times. Its antigen is unidentified. This clonotype originated in a man under 40 who received the YFV17D yellow fever vaccine. The sequenced sample was PBMCs, obtained 15 days after the yellow fever booster vaccination. The V and J genes are TRBV7-3 and TRBJ1-5; a possible D gene is TRBD1 (6 bases). This CDR3 is CASSEDSFNQPQHF. The CDR3 DNA reads TGTGCCAGCAGCGAGGACAGTTTTAATCAGCCCCAGCATTTT.